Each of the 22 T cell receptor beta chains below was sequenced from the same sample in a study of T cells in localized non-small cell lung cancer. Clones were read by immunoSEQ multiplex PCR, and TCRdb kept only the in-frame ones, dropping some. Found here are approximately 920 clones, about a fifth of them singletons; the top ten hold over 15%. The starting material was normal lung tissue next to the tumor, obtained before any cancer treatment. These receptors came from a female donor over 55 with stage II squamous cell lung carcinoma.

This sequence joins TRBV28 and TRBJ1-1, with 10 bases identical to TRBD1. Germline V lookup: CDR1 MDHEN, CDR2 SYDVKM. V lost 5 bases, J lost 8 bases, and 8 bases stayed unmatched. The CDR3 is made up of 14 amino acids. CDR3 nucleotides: TGTGCCAGCAGTCATGACAGGGGGCCGGGGGAAGCTTTCTTT. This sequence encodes CASSHDRGPGEAFF.

Here the CDR3 reads CASDLNSNQPQHF. DNA for the CDR3: TGTGCCAGCGACCTGAATAGCAATCAGCCCCAGCATTTT. This rearrangement joins TRBV6-8 to TRBJ1-5; D uncertain. The CDR3 length is 13 residues. V was shortened by 8 bases and J by 0 bases, with 8 bases between the two germline ends. Looked up from germline, CDR1 is MNHGY and CDR2 is SAAAGT.

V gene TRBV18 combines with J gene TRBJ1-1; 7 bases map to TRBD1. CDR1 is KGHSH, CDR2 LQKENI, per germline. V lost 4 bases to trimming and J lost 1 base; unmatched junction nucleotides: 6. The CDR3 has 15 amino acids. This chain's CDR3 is CASSRVGTENTEAFF. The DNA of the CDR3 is TGTGCCAGCTCACGAGTAGGGACAGAGAACACTGAAGCTTTCTTT.

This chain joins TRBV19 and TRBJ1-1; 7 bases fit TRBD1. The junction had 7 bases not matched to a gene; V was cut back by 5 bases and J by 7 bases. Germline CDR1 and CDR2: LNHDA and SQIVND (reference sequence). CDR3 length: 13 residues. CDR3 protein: CASSAQGGGEAFF. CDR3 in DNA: TGTGCCAGTAGTGCCCAGGGGGGCGGTGAAGCTTTCTTT.

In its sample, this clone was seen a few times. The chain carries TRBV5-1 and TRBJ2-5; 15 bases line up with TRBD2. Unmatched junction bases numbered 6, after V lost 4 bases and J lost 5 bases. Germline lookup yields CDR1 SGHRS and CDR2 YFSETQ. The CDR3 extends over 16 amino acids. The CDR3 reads CASSKGTSGGHETQYF. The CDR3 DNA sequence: TGCGCCAGCAGCAAGGGGACTAGCGGGGGGCACGAGACCCAGTACTTC.

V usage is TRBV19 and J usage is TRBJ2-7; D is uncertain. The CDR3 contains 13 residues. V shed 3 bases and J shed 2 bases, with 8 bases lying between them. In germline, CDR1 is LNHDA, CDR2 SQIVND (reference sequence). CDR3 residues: CASSIPETYEQYF. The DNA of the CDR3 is TGTGCCAGTAGTATCCCGGAAACCTACGAGCAGTACTTC.

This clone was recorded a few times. The CDR3 here is CASLPPGGETQYF. CDR3 coding DNA: TGTGCCAGCTTACCCCCCGGGGGGGAGACCCAGTACTTC. The chain combines TRBV6-8 with TRBJ2-5; TRBD2 matches at 7 bases. V shed 8 bases, J shed 5 bases, and the junction held 8 bases outside the gene matches. The CDR3 runs 13 residues. CDR1 MNHGY and CDR2 SAAAGT come from the germline V gene.

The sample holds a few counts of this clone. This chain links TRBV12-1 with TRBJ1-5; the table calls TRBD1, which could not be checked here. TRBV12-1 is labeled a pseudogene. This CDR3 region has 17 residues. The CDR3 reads CASSRRRQGVSNQPQHF. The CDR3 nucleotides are TGTGCCAGCAGCCGTCGCCGCCAGGGGGTCTCAAATCAGCCCCAGCATTTT.

As DNA, the CDR3 is TGTGCCAGCAGAGGTACAGGGGGCACTTCTTCCGGAAACACCATATATTTT. This sequence encodes CASRGTGGTSSGNTIYF. This chain links TRBV6-8 with TRBJ1-3; 9 bases map to TRBD1. The junction had 13 bases not matched to a gene; V was cut back by 6 bases and J by 4 bases. This CDR3 region has 17 residues. The germline V gene encodes CDR1 MNHGY and CDR2 SAAAGT.

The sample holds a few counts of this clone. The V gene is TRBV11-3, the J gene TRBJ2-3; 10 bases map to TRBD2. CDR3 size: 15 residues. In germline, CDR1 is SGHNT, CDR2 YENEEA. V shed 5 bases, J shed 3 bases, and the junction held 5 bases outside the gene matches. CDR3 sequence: CASSLGLAETDTQYF. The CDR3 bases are TGTGCCAGCAGCCTAGGACTAGCGGAGACAGATACGCAGTATTTT.

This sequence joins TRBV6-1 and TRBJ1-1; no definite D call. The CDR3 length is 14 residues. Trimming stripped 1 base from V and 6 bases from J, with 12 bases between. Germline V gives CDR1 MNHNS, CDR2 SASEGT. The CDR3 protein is CASSEGKGRPEAFF. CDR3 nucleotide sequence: TGTGCCAGCAGTGAAGGTAAAGGGCGGCCTGAAGCTTTCTTT.

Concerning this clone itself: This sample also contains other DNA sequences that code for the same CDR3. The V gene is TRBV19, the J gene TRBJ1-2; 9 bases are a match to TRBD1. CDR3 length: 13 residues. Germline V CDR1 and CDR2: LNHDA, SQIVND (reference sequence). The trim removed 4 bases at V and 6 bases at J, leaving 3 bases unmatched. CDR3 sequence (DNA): TGTGCCAGTAGTACAACAGGGGGCGATGGCTACACCTTC. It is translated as CASSTTGGDGYTF.

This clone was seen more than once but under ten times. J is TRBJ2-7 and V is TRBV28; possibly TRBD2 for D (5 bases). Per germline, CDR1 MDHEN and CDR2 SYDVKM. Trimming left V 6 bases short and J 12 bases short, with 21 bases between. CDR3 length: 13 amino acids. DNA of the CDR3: TGTGCCAGCAGCCAAACGGGGTCCCCCCGACCGTACTTC. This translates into CASSQTGSPRPYF.

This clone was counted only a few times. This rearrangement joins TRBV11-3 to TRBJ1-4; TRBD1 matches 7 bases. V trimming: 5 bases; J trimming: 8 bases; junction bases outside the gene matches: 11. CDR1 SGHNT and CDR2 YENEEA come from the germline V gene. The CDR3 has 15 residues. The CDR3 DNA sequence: TGTGCCAGCAGCCTGGAGAGGGGGCTGAGGGAAAAACTGTTTTTT. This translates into CASSLERGLREKLFF. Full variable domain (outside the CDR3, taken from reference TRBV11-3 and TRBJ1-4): EAGVVQSPRYKIIEKKQPVAFWCNPISGHNTLYWYLQNLGQGPELLIRYENEEAVDDSQLPKDRFSAERLKGVDSTLKIQPAELGDSAVYLCASSLERGLREKLFFGSGTQLSVL.

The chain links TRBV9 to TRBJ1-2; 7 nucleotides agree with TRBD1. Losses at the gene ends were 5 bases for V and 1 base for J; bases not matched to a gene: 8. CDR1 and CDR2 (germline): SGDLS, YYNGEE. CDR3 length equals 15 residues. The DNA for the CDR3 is TGTGCCAGCAGTGAGAGACAGGGCCATAACTATGGCTACACCTTC. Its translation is CASSERQGHNYGYTF.

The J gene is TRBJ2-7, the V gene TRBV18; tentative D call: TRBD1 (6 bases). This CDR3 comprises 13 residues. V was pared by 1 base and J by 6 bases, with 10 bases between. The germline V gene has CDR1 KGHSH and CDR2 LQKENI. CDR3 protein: CASSPHTGSEQYF. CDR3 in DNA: TGTGCCAGCTCACCACACACAGGGAGCGAGCAGTACTTC.

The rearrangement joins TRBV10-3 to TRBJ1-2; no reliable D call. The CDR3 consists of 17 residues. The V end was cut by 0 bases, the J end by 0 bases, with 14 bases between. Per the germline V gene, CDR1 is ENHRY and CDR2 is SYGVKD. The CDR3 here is CAISESELRRPNYGYTF. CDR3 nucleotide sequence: TGTGCCATCAGTGAGTCGGAGCTCAGGCGGCCTAACTATGGCTACACCTTC.

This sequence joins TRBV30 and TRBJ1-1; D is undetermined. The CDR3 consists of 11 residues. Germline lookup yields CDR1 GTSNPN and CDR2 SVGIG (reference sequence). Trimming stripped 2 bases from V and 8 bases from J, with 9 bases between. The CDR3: CAWSSESEAFF. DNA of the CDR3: TGTGCCTGGAGTTCTGAGAGCGAAGCTTTCTTT.

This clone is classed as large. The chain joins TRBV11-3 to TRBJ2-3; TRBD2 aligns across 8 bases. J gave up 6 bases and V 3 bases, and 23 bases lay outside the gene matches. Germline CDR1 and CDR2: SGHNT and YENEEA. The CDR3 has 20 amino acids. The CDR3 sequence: CASSLGGLAGTTRRWDTQYF. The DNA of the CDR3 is TGTGCCAGCAGCTTGGGTGGGCTAGCGGGCACCACCCGCCGATGGGATACGCAGTATTTT.

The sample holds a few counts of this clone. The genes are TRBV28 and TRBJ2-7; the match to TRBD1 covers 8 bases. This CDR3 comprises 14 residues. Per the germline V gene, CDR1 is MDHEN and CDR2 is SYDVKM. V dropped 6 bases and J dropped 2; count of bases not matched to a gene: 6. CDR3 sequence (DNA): TGTGCCAGCAGCGGGACAGGCGCTACCTACGAGCAGTACTTC. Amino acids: CASSGTGATYEQYF. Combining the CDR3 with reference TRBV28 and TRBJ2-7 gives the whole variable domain DVKVTQSSRYLVKRTGEKVFLECVQDMDHENMFWYRQDPGLGLRLIYFSYDVKMKEKGDIPEGYSVSREKKERFSLILESASTNQTSMYLCASSGTGATYEQYFGPGTRLTVT.

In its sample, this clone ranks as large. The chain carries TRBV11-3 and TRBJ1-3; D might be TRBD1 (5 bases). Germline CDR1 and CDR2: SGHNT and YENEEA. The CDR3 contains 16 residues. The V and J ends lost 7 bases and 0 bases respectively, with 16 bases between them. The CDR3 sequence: CASTDSGPYSGNTIYF. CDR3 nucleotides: TGTGCCAGCACCGATTCGGGACCTTACTCTGGAAACACCATATATTTT.

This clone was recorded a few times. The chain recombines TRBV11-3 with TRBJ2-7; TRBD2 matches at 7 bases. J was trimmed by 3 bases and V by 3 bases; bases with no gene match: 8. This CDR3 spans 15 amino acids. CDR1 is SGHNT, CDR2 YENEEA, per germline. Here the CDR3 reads CASSLVGGRGYEQYF. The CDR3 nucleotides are TGTGCCAGCAGCTTGGTCGGCGGGAGAGGCTACGAGCAGTACTTC.